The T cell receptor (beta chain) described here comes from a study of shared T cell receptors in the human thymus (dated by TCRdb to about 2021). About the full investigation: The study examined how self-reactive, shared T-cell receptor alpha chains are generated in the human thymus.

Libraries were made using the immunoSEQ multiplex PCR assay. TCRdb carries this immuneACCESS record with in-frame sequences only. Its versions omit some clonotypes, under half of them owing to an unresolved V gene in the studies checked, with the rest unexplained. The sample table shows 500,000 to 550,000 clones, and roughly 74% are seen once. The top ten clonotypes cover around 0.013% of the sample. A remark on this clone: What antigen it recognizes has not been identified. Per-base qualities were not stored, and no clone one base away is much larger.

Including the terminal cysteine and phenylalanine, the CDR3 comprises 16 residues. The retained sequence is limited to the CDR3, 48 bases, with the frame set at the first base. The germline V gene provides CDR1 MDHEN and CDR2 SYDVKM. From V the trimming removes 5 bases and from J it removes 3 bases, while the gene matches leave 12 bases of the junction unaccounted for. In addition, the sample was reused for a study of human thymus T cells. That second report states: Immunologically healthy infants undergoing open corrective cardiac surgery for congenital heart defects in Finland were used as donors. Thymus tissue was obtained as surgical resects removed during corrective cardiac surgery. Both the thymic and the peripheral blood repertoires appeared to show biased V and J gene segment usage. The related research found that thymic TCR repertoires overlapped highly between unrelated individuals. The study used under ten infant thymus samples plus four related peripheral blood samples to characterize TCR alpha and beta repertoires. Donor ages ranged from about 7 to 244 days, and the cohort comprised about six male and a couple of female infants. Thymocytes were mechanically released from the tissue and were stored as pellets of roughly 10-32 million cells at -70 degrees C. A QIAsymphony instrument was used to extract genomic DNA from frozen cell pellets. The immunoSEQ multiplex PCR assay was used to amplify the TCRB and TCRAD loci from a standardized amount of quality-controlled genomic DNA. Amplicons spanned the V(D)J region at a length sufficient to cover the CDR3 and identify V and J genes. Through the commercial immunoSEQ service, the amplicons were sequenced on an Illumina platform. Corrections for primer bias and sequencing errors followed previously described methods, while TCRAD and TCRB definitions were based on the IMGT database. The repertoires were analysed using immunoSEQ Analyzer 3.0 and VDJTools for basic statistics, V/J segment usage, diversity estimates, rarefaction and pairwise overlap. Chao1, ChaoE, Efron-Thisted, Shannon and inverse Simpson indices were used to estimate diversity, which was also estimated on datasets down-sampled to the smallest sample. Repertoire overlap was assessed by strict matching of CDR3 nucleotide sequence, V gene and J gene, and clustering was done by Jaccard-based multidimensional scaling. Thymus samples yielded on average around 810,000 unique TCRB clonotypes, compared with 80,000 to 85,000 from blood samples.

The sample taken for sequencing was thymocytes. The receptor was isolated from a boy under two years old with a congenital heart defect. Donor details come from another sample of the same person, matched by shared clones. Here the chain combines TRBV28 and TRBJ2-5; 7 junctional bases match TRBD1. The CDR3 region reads CASSARQGEIEETQYF. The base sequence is TGTGCCAGCAGTGCCCGCCAGGGGGAAATTGAAGAGACCCAGTACTTC.